The rows below give T cell receptor beta chains drawn from one sample of a study of blood T cell repertoires in COVID-19. TCRdb keeps only in-frame clones here, not all; method: immunoSEQ multiplex PCR. The top ten clones hold around 3.2% of a sample with some 150,000 clones, approximately 85% of them seen once. The sample taken for sequencing was peripheral blood. These receptor sequences come from a man in his fifties with acute or convalescent COVID-19. Each CDR3 is given with its conserved first and last residue. The D gene is left open where the match is weak. Where a row states a size, it is once, few, many or the class of an expanded clone; other rows omit it.

v_gene: TRBV27; j_gene: TRBJ2-1; abundance: -; d_gene: TRBD2; CDR3aa: CASSLGLAASYNEQFF; CDR3nt: TGTGCCAGCAGTTTAGGGCTAGCGGCCTCCTACAATGAGCAGTTCTTC
v_gene: TRBV25-1; j_gene: TRBJ1-1; abundance: -; d_gene: TRBD1; CDR3aa: CASSQNTGAPEAFF; CDR3nt: TGTGCCAGCAGCCAAAACACAGGGGCCCCTGAAGCTTTCTTT
v_gene: TRBV28; j_gene: TRBJ2-2; abundance: -; d_gene: TRBD1; CDR3aa: CASTRQGAGGELFF; CDR3nt: TGTGCCAGCACCCGACAGGGGGCGGGCGGGGAGCTGTTTTTT
v_gene: TRBV5-5; j_gene: TRBJ1-3; abundance: -; d_gene: TRBD1; CDR3aa: CASSSDRGGNTIYF; CDR3nt: TGTGCCAGCAGCTCAGACAGGGGCGGAAACACCATATATTTT
v_gene: TRBV6-2/TRBV6-3; j_gene: TRBJ1-5; abundance: -; d_gene: -; CDR3aa: CASSSGSFNQPQHF; CDR3nt: TGTGCCAGCAGCTCCGGGAGTTTCAATCAGCCCCAGCATTTT
v_gene: TRBV5-1; j_gene: TRBJ1-2; abundance: -; d_gene: -; CDR3aa: CASRRTGSSGEGYTF; CDR3nt: TGCGCCAGCAGGCGGACCGGTAGTTCTGGGGAGGGCTACACCTTC
v_gene: TRBV11-2; j_gene: TRBJ2-7; abundance: -; d_gene: TRBD1; CDR3aa: CASTRGQGAYEQYF; CDR3nt: TGTGCCAGCACCCGAGGACAGGGGGCCTACGAGCAGTACTTC
v_gene: TRBV3-1/TRBV3-2; j_gene: TRBJ2-5; abundance: -; d_gene: -; CDR3aa: CASSPKLRAGRETQYF; CDR3nt: TGTGCCAGCAGCCCGAAGTTGAGGGCGGGAAGGGAGACCCAGTACTTC
v_gene: TRBV7-9; j_gene: TRBJ2-7; abundance: -; d_gene: -; CDR3aa: CASSLVWGNEQYF; CDR3nt: TGTGCCAGCAGCTTAGTTTGGGGCAACGAGCAGTACTTC
v_gene: TRBV28; j_gene: TRBJ1-1; abundance: -; d_gene: TRBD1; CDR3aa: CASSGDEGARSEAFF; CDR3nt: TGTGCCAGCAGTGGTGACGAGGGGGCGAGGAGTGAAGCTTTCTTT
v_gene: TRBV5-4; j_gene: TRBJ1-1; abundance: once; d_gene: -; CDR3aa: CASSLGEVNTEAFF; CDR3nt: TGTGCCAGCAGCTTGGGTGAGGTGAACACTGAAGCTTTCTTT
v_gene: TRBV5-1; j_gene: TRBJ2-7; abundance: -; d_gene: TRBD2; CDR3aa: CASSSGLAGGPSFRLGEQYF; CDR3nt: TGCGCCAGCAGCTCAGGACTAGCGGGAGGGCCGTCGTTTCGACTAGGGGAGCAGTACTTC
v_gene: TRBV19; j_gene: TRBJ1-2; abundance: -; d_gene: TRBD1; CDR3aa: CASSIGTENYGYTF; CDR3nt: TGTGCCAGTAGTATCGGGACAGAAAACTATGGCTACACCTTC
v_gene: TRBV10-3; j_gene: TRBJ1-6; abundance: -; d_gene: -; CDR3aa: CAISNRDTNSPLHF; CDR3nt: TGTGCCATCAGTAACCGGGACACCAATTCACCCCTCCACTTT
v_gene: TRBV3-1/TRBV3-2; j_gene: TRBJ2-2; abundance: -; d_gene: TRBD1; CDR3aa: CASRPQSRRRTGRYTGELFF; CDR3nt: TGTGCCAGCAGACCACAAAGTAGAAGAAGGACAGGGAGATACACCGGGGAGCTGTTTTTT
v_gene: TRBV6-1; j_gene: TRBJ1-1; abundance: -; d_gene: -; CDR3aa: CASSDPGLGWETEAFF; CDR3nt: TGTGCCAGCAGTGACCCGGGATTAGGTTGGGAGACTGAAGCTTTCTTT
v_gene: TRBV30; j_gene: TRBJ2-1; abundance: -; d_gene: TRBD2; CDR3aa: CASLAGRYNEQFF; CDR3nt: TGTGCCTCACTAGCGGGCCGCTACAATGAGCAGTTCTTC
v_gene: TRBV19; j_gene: TRBJ1-4; abundance: -; d_gene: -; CDR3aa: CASSLGQDYEKLFF; CDR3nt: TGTGCCAGTAGTCTAGGGCAGGATTATGAAAAACTGTTTTTT
v_gene: TRBV19; j_gene: TRBJ2-7; abundance: -; d_gene: -; CDR3aa: CASSIVPGPYEQYF; CDR3nt: TGTGCCAGTAGTATAGTACCAGGCCCCTACGAGCAGTACTTC
v_gene: TRBV30; j_gene: TRBJ2-7; abundance: -; d_gene: -; CDR3aa: CAWNKGLSYEQYF; CDR3nt: TGTGCCTGGAATAAGGGACTTTCCTACGAGCAGTACTTC
v_gene: TRBV18; j_gene: TRBJ2-7; abundance: -; d_gene: TRBD1; CDR3aa: CASSPNFPGQGRYEQYF; CDR3nt: TGTGCCAGCTCACCCAATTTTCCGGGACAGGGAAGGTACGAGCAGTACTTC
v_gene: TRBV28; j_gene: TRBJ2-5; abundance: -; d_gene: TRBD2; CDR3aa: CASIGGGRETQYF; CDR3nt: TGTGCCAGCATCGGGGGAGGGCGAGAGACCCAGTACTTC
v_gene: TRBV11-3; j_gene: TRBJ2-7; abundance: once; d_gene: -; CDR3aa: CASSLGGPGEQYF; CDR3nt: TGTGCCAGCAGCTTAGGAGGGCCGGGTGAGCAGTACTTC
v_gene: TRBV5-4; j_gene: TRBJ1-2; abundance: -; d_gene: TRBD1; CDR3aa: CASSLRSQGNYGYTF; CDR3nt: TGTGCCAGCAGCCTTCGTTCACAGGGGAACTATGGCTACACCTTC
v_gene: TRBV23-1; j_gene: TRBJ2-3; abundance: -; d_gene: -; CDR3aa: CASSQSELNEGTDTQYF; CDR3nt: TGCGCCAGCAGTCAATCGGAACTCAATGAGGGCACAGATACGCAGTATTTT
v_gene: TRBV11-3; j_gene: TRBJ2-5; abundance: -; d_gene: -; CDR3aa: CAPGETQYF; CDR3nt: TGTGCCCCAGGCGAGACCCAGTACTTC
v_gene: TRBV9; j_gene: TRBJ1-2; abundance: once; d_gene: -; CDR3aa: CASSGDRSRTYGYTF; CDR3nt: TGTGCCAGCAGTGGAGACAGGTCCCGGACCTATGGCTACACCTTC
v_gene: TRBV19; j_gene: TRBJ1-1; abundance: -; d_gene: TRBD1; CDR3aa: CASRGQGEGEAFF; CDR3nt: TGTGCCAGTAGAGGACAGGGGGAAGGGGAAGCTTTCTTT
v_gene: TRBV18; j_gene: TRBJ2-3; abundance: once; d_gene: TRBD1; CDR3aa: CASSPVRGPDTQYF; CDR3nt: TGTGCCAGCTCACCGGTCAGGGGGCCAGATACGCAGTATTTT